What follows describes a single TCR beta chain. It has no known antigen specificity. No qualities accompany the bases; no much larger clone lies one base away. This entry comes from a study of cytomegalovirus exposure and HLA in healthy donors (dated by TCRdb to between 2016 and 2019). The study in broad terms: An earlier analysis of several hundred of the donors reported 250 to 300 Gb of sequence data and 120 million or so unique TCR beta sequences from 150 million to 200 million T cells. In a later genetic analysis, genome-wide SNP genotypes for about three fifths of the 666 donors were used, and that subset was treated as a discovery cohort. The T cell repertoires of under 750 subjects were profiled by immunosequencing and related to cytomegalovirus serostatus. Alongside the repertoire data, information on donor age, sex, ethnicity and CMV serostatus was compiled. High-throughput TCR immunosequencing, statistical association of individual TCRs with disease status, and machine learning were combined to predict cytomegalovirus infection status. Class I and class II HLA loci were covered by the typing at four-digit resolution. All discovery cohort repertoires had been generated on a single sequencing platform. Rather than drawing on any new phenotypic data, the later analysis identified candidate immune exposures from TCR beta sequences and the way those sequences occurred across donors. Across 398 genotyped donors of the cohort, an average of approximately 200,000 unique TCR beta nucleotide sequences per donor were sequenced, and roughly a sixth of those sequences were non-productive. Of the roughly 400 genotyped donors, 80% to 90% were placed in the genetic ancestry cluster associated with self-reported Caucasian donors. To study patterns of TCR occurrence, a later analysis re-analyzed previously published TCR beta repertoires from 666 donors and added high-resolution HLA genotyping. The study was designed to test whether signatures of past pathogen exposure could be identified by cataloging public T cell receptors. An early release that covered 500 to 800 HLA-typed donors contained about 290 gigabases of sequencing data and about 93 million unique TCR sequences. Roughly five DR-DQ haplotypes were handled as single units for association and clustering, since linkage in the cohort was strong. An earlier analysis of 500 to 650 of the donors applied high-throughput TCR beta sequencing to assess whether each TCR beta V gene segment acted as functional or pseudogenic. In addition to the first cohort of approximately 650 subjects, a separate validation cohort of under 150 different subjects was used. Typing coverage varied by locus: about 620-630 donors for A, B, C, DRB1 and DQB1; 500 to 550 for DQA1; approximately 610 for DPA1; some 470 for DPB1. Overall results and qualifications from the work: A cluster of highly shared sequence variants was judged likely to represent a technical artifact of the sequencing pipeline. According to a later genetic analysis, donors in an Asian-associated ancestry cluster had fewer N-insertions in productive TCRs than the approximately 690-donor mean. In vitro tests confirmed that a few of the cytomegalovirus-associated TCR beta chains recognize cytomegalovirus antigens. Roughly uniform sequencing depth across donors was assumed in presence/absence analyses, although this assumption may not hold. Compared with equally common non-associated chains, HLA-associated TCR beta chains in a later analysis were more clonally expanded and had lower generation probabilities. Several of the top co-occurrence clusters appeared to be linked to parvovirus B19, influenza, CMV and Epstein-Barr virus, according to a later analysis. An association between a missense DCLRE1C variant and V-gene and J-gene trimming of TCR beta chains was found in a later genetic analysis and replicated in an independent cohort. In an earlier analysis of some 500 of the donors, most TCR beta V segments were observed in productive rearrangements about 87% or about 30% of the time, broadly matching IMGT annotations. The cohort was sequenced for TCR beta chains only, and without alpha or paired-chain data the features that could be detected were limited. A further reported finding was that TCR beta sequences accurately predicted the HLA-A and HLA-B alleles for most subjects in the first cohort. The earlier analysis of some 560 of the donors excluded around 17 rarely observed V segments, including chromosome 9 orphons, because counts were too low. When HLA alleles, especially DR and DQ, strongly co-occurred, TCR associations were difficult to assign to individual alleles. HLA typing was unavailable for some donors at each locus, so association tests used only the typed subset. In a later analysis, TCR association rates were found to vary across HLA loci, with the most associated TCRs seen for DRB1 alleles and the fewest for HLA-C alleles. According to a later analysis, most CMV-associated TCR beta chains appeared to be HLA-restricted, and the HLA associations seemed to be driven largely by CMV exposure. In both the original and validation cohorts, the classifier was reported to diagnose cytomegalovirus status with high specificity and sensitivity. The 87-base-pair reads could not distinguish some IMGT-functional V segments, including TRBV6-2 and TRBV6-3, so those segments were excluded. Most TCR sequences were seen in very few donors, while some public TCRs were found in many individuals. Correlated functional status among segregating V segments might reflect linkage disequilibrium, but an unknown experimental factor could not be ruled out. The authors suggested that the approach could potentially be generalized to other disease states and immunological phenotypes. CMV serostatus was the only immune exposure information available for the cohort. The study listed around 160 TCR beta chains as associated with cytomegalovirus. Specific HLA alleles were associated with about 17,000 TCR beta sequences at a false discovery rate of 0.05 in a later analysis.

The cohort consisted of fewer than 700 healthy bone marrow donors. At the time of sampling, all cohort members were nominally healthy, though unrecorded immune exposures were likely present. CMV serostatus was positive for 289 and negative for about 50% of the roughly 670 cohort members, and was not recorded for this donor. A peripheral blood sample was provided by each donor, and peripheral blood mononuclear cells were used for TCR beta sequencing. Genomic DNA extraction from the blood cell samples was performed with the Qiagen DNeasy Blood Extraction Kit. For CDR1 and CDR2, the germline V gene lists MDHEN and SYDVKM. Its CDR3 holds 16 amino acids, cysteine through phenylalanine. The only DNA kept is the CDR3, 48 bases in frame from the first base. Between the V and J ends, shortened by 4 bases and 0 bases respectively, the junction contains 15 bases. Receptor amplification or capture employed the immunoSEQ multiplex PCR assay. For the multiplex PCR, a mixture combining 60 forward primers for TCR Vbeta segments and 13 reverse primers for TCR Jbeta segments was used. The CDR3 region of rearranged TCR beta genes was amplified from genomic DNA with a multiplex PCR assay. On the Illumina HiSeq System, the amplified TCR beta libraries were sequenced as 87-base-pair reads. Processing in the source paper ran as follows. Across the 700 or so repertoires, a later analysis counted roughly 77 million unique TCR beta chains, around 11 million of which were shared by at least two donors. Raw reads were error-corrected and collapsed into unique sequences by a nearest-neighbor algorithm in which closely related sequences were merged to remove PCR and sequencing errors. V, D and J gene segments were assigned by aligning CDR3 sequences to IMGT reference sequences. Each retained sequence needed at least a six-nucleotide match to both a V gene segment and a J gene segment. Rearrangements were classified as productive when the CDR3 lacked stop codons and remained in frame with V and J, and all other rearrangements were classified as non-productive. CDR3 was defined according to IMGT convention as the region running from the second conserved V-encoded cysteine to the conserved J-encoded phenylalanine. Sequences without an unambiguous match to a single V gene segment were excluded from the earlier analysis of 450 to 650 of the donors. In an earlier analysis of roughly 600 of the donors, a V segment was called functional when productive rearrangements were above 56.7%, and segregating when the standard deviation between donors exceeded 5%. A statistical classification framework was built to diagnose cytomegalovirus status from the catalog of TCR beta chain sequences. In a later analysis, TCR nucleotide sequences were compared against IMGT/GENE-DB human TR gene sequences so that V and J genes could be assigned. Using the TCRdist pipeline, a later analysis assigned CDR3 sequences along with most-parsimonious VDJ recombination scenarios. In a later analysis, every TCR beta chain was defined by the combination of its CDR3 amino acid sequence and its V-gene family, and reads without a unique V-gene family were dropped. In a later analysis, fewer than 650 highly shared, low-generation-probability nucleotide sequences were removed to address suspected cross-contamination and a sequencing artifact. In a later analysis, a clonal expansion index for each public chain was calculated from normalized within-repertoire ranks of inferred template counts. In a later analysis, generation probabilities were computed with a VDJ recombination model fitted to out-of-frame rearrangements, and the resulting probabilities were checked against IGoR. Hypergeometric tests were used in a later analysis to score TCR-TCR, TCR-HLA and TCR-CMV co-occurrence, with a repertoire-size bias correction applied to the TCR pairs. To estimate false discovery rates, a later analysis permuted the HLA or CMV assignments 20 times. In a later analysis, co-occurring TCRs were grouped using DBSCAN, with TCRdist sequence similarity added in when clustering inside HLA-allele-positive subsets. Repertoires with fewer than 30,000 or more than 120,000 public chains, plus five repertoires with anomalous nucleotide sharing, were excluded from co-occurrence clustering. The source is immuneACCESS, and TCRdb retained only in-frame sequences with V and J called. Part of the clones is not carried over; for the studies checked, unresolved V genes explain less than half of this, and the remainder is unexplained. V, J and clone size reflect that table, while D and trimming were determined from the DNA. This sample is represented by over 95,000 clones; about 80% of them were singletons. The top ten hold about 2% of the sample.

The sequenced sample was PBMCs. The V and J genes are TRBV28 and TRBJ2-5, with TRBD1 tentatively as D gene (5 bases match). The TCR sequence derives from a human donor in good health. The CDR3 region has the sequence CASSSPQQVNQETQYF. The sequenced DNA is TGTGCCAGCAGTTCCCCACAACAGGTGAACCAAGAGACCCAGTACTTC.